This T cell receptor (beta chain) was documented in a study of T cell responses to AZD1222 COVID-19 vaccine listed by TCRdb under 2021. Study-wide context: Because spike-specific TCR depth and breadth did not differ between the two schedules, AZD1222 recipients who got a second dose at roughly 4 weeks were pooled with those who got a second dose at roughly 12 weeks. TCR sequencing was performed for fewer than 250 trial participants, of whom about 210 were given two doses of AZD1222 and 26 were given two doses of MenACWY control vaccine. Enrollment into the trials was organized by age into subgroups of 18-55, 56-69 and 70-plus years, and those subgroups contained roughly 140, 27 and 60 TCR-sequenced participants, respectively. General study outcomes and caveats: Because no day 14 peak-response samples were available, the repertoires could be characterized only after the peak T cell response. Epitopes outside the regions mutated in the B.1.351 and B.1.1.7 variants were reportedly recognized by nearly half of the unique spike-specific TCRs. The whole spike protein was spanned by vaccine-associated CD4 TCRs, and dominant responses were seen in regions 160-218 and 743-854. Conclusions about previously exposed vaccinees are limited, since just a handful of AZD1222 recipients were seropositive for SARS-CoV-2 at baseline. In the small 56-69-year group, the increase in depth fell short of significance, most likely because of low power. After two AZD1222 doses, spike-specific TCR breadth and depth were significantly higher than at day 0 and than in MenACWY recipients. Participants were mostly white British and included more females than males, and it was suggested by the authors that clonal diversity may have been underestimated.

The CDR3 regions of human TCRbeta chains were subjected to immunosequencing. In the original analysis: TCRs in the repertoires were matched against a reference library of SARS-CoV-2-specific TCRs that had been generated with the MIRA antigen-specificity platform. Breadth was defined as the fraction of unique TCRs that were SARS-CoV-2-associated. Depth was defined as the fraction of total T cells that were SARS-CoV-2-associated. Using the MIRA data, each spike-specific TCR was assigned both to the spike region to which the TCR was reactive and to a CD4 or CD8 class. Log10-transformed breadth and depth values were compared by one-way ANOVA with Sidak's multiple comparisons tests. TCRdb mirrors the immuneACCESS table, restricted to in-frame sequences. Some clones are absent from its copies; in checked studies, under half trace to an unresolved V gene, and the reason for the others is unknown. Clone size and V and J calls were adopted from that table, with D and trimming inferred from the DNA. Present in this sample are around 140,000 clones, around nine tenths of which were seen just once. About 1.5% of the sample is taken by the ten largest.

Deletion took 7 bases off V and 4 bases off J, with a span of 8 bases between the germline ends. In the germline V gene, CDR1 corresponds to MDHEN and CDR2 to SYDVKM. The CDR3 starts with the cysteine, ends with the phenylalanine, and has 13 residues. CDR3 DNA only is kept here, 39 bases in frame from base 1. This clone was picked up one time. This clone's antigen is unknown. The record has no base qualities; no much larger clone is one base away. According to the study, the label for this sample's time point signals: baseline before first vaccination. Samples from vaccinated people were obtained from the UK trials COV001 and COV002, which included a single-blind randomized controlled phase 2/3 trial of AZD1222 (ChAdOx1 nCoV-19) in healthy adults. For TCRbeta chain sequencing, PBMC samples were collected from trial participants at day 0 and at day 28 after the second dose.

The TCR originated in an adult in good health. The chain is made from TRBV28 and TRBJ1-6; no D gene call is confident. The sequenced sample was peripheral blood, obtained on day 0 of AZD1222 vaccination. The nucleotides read TGTGCCAGCATCGGGGAATATAATTCACCCCTCCACTTT. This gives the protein CASIGEYNSPLHF.